A selection of T cell receptor beta chains follows, all from one sample in a study of T cell repertoires in cytomegalovirus infection. TCRdb reanalysed the reads using MiXCR and keeps one entry per CDR3 protein. The sample records around 78,000 distinct CDR3 sequences, approximately 39% being singletons. No cognate antigen is known for these TCRs. The sequencing here drew on CD8+ T cells from cultured PBMCs, taken from culture after CMV antigen stimulation. The source of these receptors is a human donor in good health (CMV status not recorded). Some clones in this sample may be carry-over from other donors' samples. Each CDR3 is given without its conserved first and last residue.

J gene: TRBJ2-7
V gene: TRBV4-3
CDR3 protein: ASTELGSPEQY

J gene: TRBJ1-2
V gene: TRBV27
CDR3 protein: ASSLASSNYGYT

J gene: TRBJ2-1
V gene: TRBV6-6
CDR3 protein: ASSYTILPGARNNEQF

J gene: TRBJ2-7
V gene: TRBV20-1
CDR3 protein: SAESEGSYEQY

J gene: TRBJ1-2
V gene: TRBV29-1
CDR3 protein: SVATGRTNYGYT

J gene: TRBJ2-5
V gene: TRBV5-1
CDR3 protein: ASSLIVAGPQETQY

J gene: TRBJ2-2
V gene: TRBV11-2
CDR3 protein: ASSLGQEGTGELF

J gene: TRBJ1-2
V gene: TRBV13
CDR3 protein: ASSPRGQGFYGYT

J gene: TRBJ1-1
V gene: TRBV12-3/TRBV12-4
CDR3 protein: ASSLALRGQGLQAF

J gene: TRBJ2-1
V gene: TRBV11-2
CDR3 protein: ASSLWGRSRTAYNEQF

J gene: TRBJ2-1
V gene: TRBV7-3
CDR3 protein: ASSLRPWTSGDLFHEQF

J gene: TRBJ2-1
V gene: TRBV6-5
CDR3 protein: ASSWGQSYNEQF

J gene: TRBJ2-7
V gene: TRBV7-2
CDR3 protein: VSSWRLAGDTYEQY

J gene: TRBJ2-2
V gene: TRBV10-3
CDR3 protein: AVGQGGNTGELF

J gene: TRBJ2-1
V gene: TRBV7-3
CDR3 protein: ASSQLAGAYNEQF

J gene: TRBJ1-1
V gene: TRBV27
CDR3 protein: ASSLSGAGNTEAF

J gene: TRBJ2-7
V gene: TRBV7-9
CDR3 protein: ASSSTDGTAGYEQY

J gene: TRBJ2-5
V gene: TRBV19
CDR3 protein: ASSIGYGEYQETQY

J gene: TRBJ1-1
V gene: TRBV5-6
CDR3 protein: ASRPGQVITGNTEAF

J gene: TRBJ2-7
V gene: TRBV7-2
CDR3 protein: ASTVGGITYEQY

J gene: TRBJ2-4
V gene: TRBV7-9
CDR3 protein: ASSLGVGTLSEDIQY

J gene: TRBJ1-6
V gene: TRBV7-9
CDR3 protein: ASSLDIETYNSPLH

J gene: TRBJ2-3
V gene: TRBV5-1
CDR3 protein: ASSLASLDTQY

J gene: TRBJ1-5
V gene: TRBV19
CDR3 protein: ASSESGSSNQPQH

J gene: TRBJ2-5
V gene: TRBV12-3/TRBV12-4
CDR3 protein: ASKLSGILGETQY

J gene: TRBJ2-7
V gene: TRBV4-3
CDR3 protein: ASSLDRGRSYEQY

J gene: TRBJ1-6
V gene: TRBV5-4
CDR3 protein: ASSLNRALGSPLH

J gene: TRBJ2-7
V gene: TRBV11-2
CDR3 protein: ASSLGRLRGLTYEQY

J gene: TRBJ1-2
V gene: TRBV6-2/TRBV6-3
CDR3 protein: ASSYMSEDFNYGYT

J gene: TRBJ2-5
V gene: TRBV2
CDR3 protein: ASSRILLETQY

J gene: TRBJ1-6
V gene: TRBV7-9
CDR3 protein: ASSLIYRRGHNGNSPLH

J gene: TRBJ2-1
V gene: TRBV6-1
CDR3 protein: ASTPLGGEDDEQF

J gene: TRBJ2-1
V gene: TRBV28
CDR3 protein: ASSLSPEGLINEQF

J gene: TRBJ2-7
V gene: TRBV27
CDR3 protein: ASSPGYSYEQY

J gene: TRBJ1-1
V gene: TRBV19
CDR3 protein: ASLFGTEAF

J gene: TRBJ2-7
V gene: TRBV11-1
CDR3 protein: ASSLRGQSYEQY

J gene: TRBJ1-5
V gene: TRBV28
CDR3 protein: ASSFFGPGWEPQH

J gene: TRBJ2-1
V gene: TRBV6-6
CDR3 protein: ASILDGSSYNEQF

J gene: TRBJ2-3
V gene: TRBV19
CDR3 protein: ASIDQAGTDTQY

J gene: TRBJ1-4
V gene: TRBV7-6
CDR3 protein: ASSSGATNEKLF

J gene: TRBJ1-1
V gene: TRBV5-1
CDR3 protein: ASSLRGEDTEAF

J gene: TRBJ2-1
V gene: TRBV7-8
CDR3 protein: ASSLALAGSYNEQF

J gene: TRBJ1-1
V gene: TRBV12-3/TRBV12-4
CDR3 protein: ASSLAHGEAF

J gene: TRBJ1-1
V gene: TRBV7-2
CDR3 protein: ASSEDGWGTEAF

J gene: TRBJ1-1
V gene: TRBV5-4
CDR3 protein: ASSLQGIPEAF

J gene: TRBJ2-2
V gene: TRBV7-9
CDR3 protein: ASQLRLNTGELF